Below, 15 T cell receptor beta chains from the same sample are listed, as sequenced in a study of cytomegalovirus exposure and HLA in healthy donors. The PCR used 60 Vbeta and 13 Jbeta primers. Profiled with immunoSEQ multiplex PCR; TCRdb holds only in-frame clones, not every one. The sample records 100,000 to 150,000 clones, about 70% being singletons. Sequenced sample: PBMCs. The receptors were sampled from a woman aged 55 to 70 in good health and CMV-seropositive.

V gene TRBV11-2 combines with J gene TRBJ2-1; D unclear. CDR1 SGHAT and CDR2 FQNNGV come from the germline V gene. V lost 1 base to trimming and J lost 7 bases, with 2 bases between them. The CDR3 spans 11 residues. Here the CDR3 reads CASSLVNEQFF. The CDR3 nucleotides read TGTGCCAGCAGCTTAGTAAATGAGCAGTTCTTC.

The chain has TRBV5-4 and TRBJ2-2; TRBD1 aligns across 8 bases. V lost 4 bases and J lost 4; bases outside the gene matches: 6. Germline-derived CDR1 and CDR2 are SGHNT and YYREEE (reference sequence). This CDR3 contains 15 residues. CDR3 DNA: TGTGCCAGCAGCACCTACAGGGGGATCACCGGGGAGCTGTTTTTT. Encoded protein: CASSTYRGITGELFF.

The chain joins TRBV7-9 to TRBJ2-5, with a weak D call TRBD2 (6 bases). TRBJ2-7 explains the end of the DNA better; the J call may be wrong. Germline lookup yields CDR1 SEHNR and CDR2 FQNEAQ (reference sequence). This CDR3 contains 17 residues. DNA for the CDR3: TGTGCCAGCAGCTTAGGGCGGGGACTTCTCTCCGCCTACGAGCAGTACTTC. Protein: CASSLGRGLLSAYEQYF.

This chain connects TRBV7-2 to TRBJ2-1, with D possibly matching TRBD2 (5 bases). V lost 4 bases and J 12 bases, leaving 25 bases between the germline ends. The CDR3 contains 16 residues. Germline V CDR1 and CDR2: SGHTA, FQGNSA. The DNA for the CDR3 is TGTGCCAGCAGCTCTCCCCGGGAACGTACCTCCCGGGGGCAGTTCTTC. Protein product: CASSSPRERTSRGQFF.

The V and J genes are TRBV9 and TRBJ2-1; D gene ambiguous. Germline V gene data show CDR1 as SGDLS and CDR2 as YYNGEE. Trimming left V 0 bases short and J 9 bases short, with 7 bases between. The CDR3 totals 12 residues. The CDR3 loop reads CASSVDGAEQFF. The CDR3 region has the DNA TGTGCCAGCAGCGTAGATGGAGCTGAGCAGTTCTTC.

The V call is TRBV9, the J call TRBJ1-1, with D tentatively TRBD1 (5 bases). CDR3 length equals 13 residues. In germline, CDR1 is SGDLS, CDR2 YYNGEE. V lost 3 bases to trimming and J lost 8 bases, with 14 bases between them. The DNA for the CDR3 is TGTGCCAGCAGCGCCGCTCCAGGGTACGAAGCTTTCTTT. This sequence encodes CASSAAPGYEAFF.

The chain's CDR3 is CASSQELRDMGNQPQHF. DNA of the CDR3: TGCGCCAGCAGCCAAGAACTCAGGGACATGGGCAATCAGCCCCAGCATTTT. This chain connects TRBV4-1 to TRBJ1-5, with D possibly matching TRBD1 (6 bases). Deletions cut 0 bases from V and 2 bases from J, with 14 bases between. Germline CDR1 MGHRA, CDR2 YSYEKL. The CDR3 runs 17 residues.

This sequence joins TRBV10-3 and TRBJ1-1; D is perhaps TRBD1 (6 bases). V lost 0 bases and J 4 bases, leaving 12 bases between the germline ends. The CDR3 covers 15 residues. Germline V gives CDR1 ENHRY, CDR2 SYGVKD. CDR3 nucleotides: TGTGCCATCAGTGAGTCTGGGCAGGGGAGCACTGAAGCTTTCTTT. Translated, it gives CAISESGQGSTEAFF.

Written as DNA, the CDR3 is TGTGCCAGCAGCTTCCCGACAGGTGGGACGAACACCGGGGAGCTGTTTTTT. As protein: CASSFPTGGTNTGELFF. This sequence joins TRBV7-3 and TRBJ2-2; possibly TRBD1 for D (6 bases). Between the trimmed V and J ends, which lost 3 bases and 0 bases, there was a span of 14 bases. This CDR3 is 17 amino acids long. The germline V gene encodes CDR1 SGHTA and CDR2 FQGTGA. The full variable domain, in which reference TRBV7-3 and TRBJ2-2 provide the parts outside the CDR3, is GAGVSQTPSNKVTEKGKYVELRCDPISGHTALYWYRQSLGQGPEFLIYFQGTGAADDSGLPNDRFFAVRPEGSVSTLKIQRTERGDSAVYLCASSFPTGGTNTGELFFGEGSRLTVL.

This clone turned up a few times. The J gene is TRBJ1-2, the V gene TRBV28; 7 bases line up with TRBD1. CDR1 and CDR2 (germline): MDHEN, SYDVKM. The trim removed 3 bases at V and 8 bases at J, leaving 6 bases unmatched. The CDR3 is 13 residues long. Written as DNA, the CDR3 is TGTGCCAGCAGTTTCCAGGGGGTAGACGGCTACACCTTC. It yields the protein CASSFQGVDGYTF.

The chain combines TRBV7-3 with TRBJ1-1, with TRBD1 identical over 7 bases. The CDR3 runs 12 residues. The germline V gene has CDR1 SGHTA and CDR2 FQGTGA. The junction had 7 bases not matched to a gene; V was cut back by 4 bases and J by 11 bases. This chain's CDR3 is CASSSNRGPAFF. The CDR3 DNA reads as TGTGCCAGCAGCTCTAACAGGGGACCGGCTTTCTTT.

The chain links TRBV14 to TRBJ2-5; TRBD2 matches 11 bases. The J call is doubtful: the DNA matches TRBJ2-7 better. CDR3 length: 16 residues. Germline V gene sequence: CDR1 SGHDN, CDR2 FVKESK. DNA of the CDR3: TGTGCCAGCAGCCAAGATGGACTAGCGGGTGTCTACGAGCAGTACTTC. The encoded protein is CASSQDGLAGVYEQYF.

The J gene is TRBJ1-1, the V gene TRBV6-5, with TRBD1 matching 8 bases. There are 15 residues in the CDR3. The V and J ends lost 6 bases and 1 base, in that order; junction bases with no gene match: 7. The germline gives CDR1 MNHEY, CDR2 SVGAGI. CDR3 coding DNA: TGTGCCAGCAGCAACTCCGGGACAGGGAACACTGAAGCTTTCTTT. It translates to CASSNSGTGNTEAFF.

The chain uses TRBV7-9 and TRBJ1-2; 10 positions agree with TRBD1. The ends lost 1 base at V and 6 bases at J; junction bases unmatched: 5. The CDR3 has 15 amino acids. Per the germline V gene, CDR1 is SEHNR and CDR2 is FQNEAQ (reference sequence). CDR3 in amino acids: CASSLEDRGRNGYTF. The CDR3 DNA reads as TGTGCCAGCAGCTTAGAGGACAGGGGGAGAAATGGCTACACCTTC. Full variable domain (remainder filled in from reference TRBV7-9 and TRBJ1-2): DTGVSQNPRHKITKRGQNVTFRCDPISEHNRLYWYRQTLGQGPEFLTYFQNEAQLEKSRLLSDRFSAERPKGSFSTLEIQRTEQGDSAMYLCASSLEDRGRNGYTFGSGTRLTVV.

V gene TRBV5-1 combines with J gene TRBJ2-2, with TRBD1 as a possible D gene (6 bases). Germline CDR1 and CDR2: SGHRS and YFSETQ. The CDR3 extends over 14 amino acids. V lost 4 bases and J lost 3, with 10 bases in between. The CDR3 DNA sequence: TGCGCCAGCAGCGTTCCAGGGGACACCGGGGAGCTGTTTTTT. Protein: CASSVPGDTGELFF.